These 9 T cell receptor beta chains were sequenced from one sample in a study of T cell responses to AZD1222 COVID-19 vaccine. Data came from immunoSEQ multiplex PCR; TCRdb stores just in-frame clones and leaves some out. The sample has nearly 110,000 clones, about nine tenths seen once. Sequenced material: peripheral blood, taken on day 0 of AZD1222 vaccination. The source is an adult in good health.

The chain employs TRBV6-5 and TRBJ1-5; D is undetermined. From germline, CDR1 is MNHEY and CDR2 SVGAGI. This CDR3 region has 13 residues. The ends were cut back, 0 bases at V and 4 bases at J, with 4 bases in the middle. The CDR3 here is CASSYSSNQPQHF. CDR3 coding DNA: TGTGCCAGCAGTTACTCTTCGAATCAGCCCCAGCATTTT.

The chain couples TRBV9 to TRBJ2-1, with TRBD1 matching 8 bases. Germline values: CDR1 SGDLS, CDR2 YYNGEE. The length of the CDR3 is 15 residues. V lost 3 bases and J lost 0; bases outside the gene matches: 2. CDR3 in DNA: TGTGCCAGCAGCGGGGGACAGGTCTCCTACAATGAGCAGTTCTTC. Protein: CASSGGQVSYNEQFF.

The chain links TRBV20-1 to TRBJ2-2; D possibly corresponds to TRBD2 (5 bases). V was trimmed by 3 bases and J by 7 bases, leaving 15 bases between them. The CDR3 is 14 residues long. Looked up from germline, CDR1 is DFQATT and CDR2 is SNEGSKA (reference sequence). CDR3 sequence reads: CSASTRAEGGELFF. CDR3 DNA: TGCAGTGCTAGTACGCGGGCCGAAGGCGGGGAGCTGTTTTTT.

The genes are TRBV3-1 (or the pseudogene TRBV3-2) and TRBJ2-5; 8 bases map to TRBD2. Germline trimming cut 1 base from V and 4 bases from J; bases unmatched to any gene: 2. The CDR3 extends over 14 amino acids. Germline assignment: CDR1 LGHDT and CDR2 YNNKEL (reference sequence). CDR3 DNA: TGTGCCAGCAGCCAAGGGCTAGCGGGAGAGACCCAGTACTTC. This sequence encodes CASSQGLAGETQYF.

V is TRBV28 and J is TRBJ2-7; TRBD1 is a possible D gene (5 bases). Per the germline V gene, CDR1 is MDHEN and CDR2 is SYDVKM. Deletions cut 2 bases from V and 3 bases from J, with 14 bases between. This CDR3 contains 15 residues. The CDR3 loop reads CASSLGQGRFYEQYF. The CDR3 DNA reads as TGTGCCAGCAGTTTAGGGCAGGGCCGATTCTACGAGCAGTACTTC.

This clone was observed a few times. This chain uses TRBV7-9 with TRBJ1-2; D is uncertain. Between the trimmed V and J ends, which lost 2 bases and 8 bases, there was a span of 6 bases. CDR3 length equals 11 residues. CDR1 is SEHNR and CDR2 is FQNEAQ in the germline V gene (reference sequence). The CDR3 nucleotides are TGTGCCAGCAGCTTATACGGCGGCTACACCTTC. Encoded protein: CASSLYGGYTF.

This chain joins TRBV15 and TRBJ2-7; 8 bases align to TRBD2. The CDR3 has 14 amino acids. Trimming cost V 7 bases and J 2 bases; bases outside gene matches: 7. From germline, CDR1 is LNHNV and CDR2 YYDKDF (reference sequence). CDR3 loop: CATKSTSDTYEQYF. The CDR3 DNA sequence: TGTGCCACCAAGTCGACTAGCGACACCTACGAGCAGTACTTC.

The J gene is TRBJ2-7, the V gene TRBV5-1; 8 positions match TRBD2. The V gene end was trimmed by 4 bases and the J gene end by 1 base; junction bases not matched to a gene: 7. The CDR3 runs to 15 residues. CDR1 is SGHRS and CDR2 is YFSETQ in the germline V gene. This CDR3 reads CASSLLAGPSYEQYF. The CDR3 DNA is TGCGCCAGCAGCCTCCTAGCGGGCCCTTCCTACGAGCAGTACTTC.

The rearrangement links TRBV2 to TRBJ1-2; D unresolved. The germline V and J ends were trimmed by 3 bases and 8 bases, with 13 bases remaining between them. CDR3 length: 13 amino acids. CDR1 is SNHLY, CDR2 FYNNEI, per germline. Here the CDR3 DNA reads TGTGCCAGCAGTGAGGGCGCCAGCGGGGGCTACACCTTC. It translates to CASSEGASGGYTF. The entire variable domain, with the rest obtained from reference TRBV2 and TRBJ1-2, is as follows: EPEVTQTPSHQVTQMGQEVILRCVPISNHLYFYWYRQILGQKVEFLVSFYNNEISEKSEIFDDQFSVERPDGSNFTLKIRSTKLEDSAMYFCASSEGASGGYTFGSGTRLTVV.